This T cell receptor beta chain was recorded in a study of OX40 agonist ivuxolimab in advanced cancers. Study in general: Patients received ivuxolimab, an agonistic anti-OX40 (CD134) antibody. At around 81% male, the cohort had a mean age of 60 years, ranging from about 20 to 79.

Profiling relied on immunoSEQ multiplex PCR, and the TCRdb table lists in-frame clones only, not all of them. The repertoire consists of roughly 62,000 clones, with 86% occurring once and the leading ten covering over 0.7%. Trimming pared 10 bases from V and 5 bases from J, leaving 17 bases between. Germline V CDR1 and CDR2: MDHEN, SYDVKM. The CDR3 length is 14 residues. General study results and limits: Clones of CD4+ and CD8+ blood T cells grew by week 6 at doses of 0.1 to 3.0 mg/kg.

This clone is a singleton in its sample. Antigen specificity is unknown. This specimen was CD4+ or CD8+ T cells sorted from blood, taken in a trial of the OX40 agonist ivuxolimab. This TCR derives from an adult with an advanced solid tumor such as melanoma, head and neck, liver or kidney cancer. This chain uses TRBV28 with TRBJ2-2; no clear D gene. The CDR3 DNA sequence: TGTGCCACCATCTCGGGCCAAAAAACCGGGGAGCTGTTTTTT. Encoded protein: CATISGQKTGELFF. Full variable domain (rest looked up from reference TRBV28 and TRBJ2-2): DVKVTQSSRYLVKRTGEKVFLECVQDMDHENMFWYRQDPGLGLRLIYFSYDVKMKEKGDIPEGYSVSREKKERFSLILESASTNQTSMYLCATISGQKTGELFFGEGSRLTVL.